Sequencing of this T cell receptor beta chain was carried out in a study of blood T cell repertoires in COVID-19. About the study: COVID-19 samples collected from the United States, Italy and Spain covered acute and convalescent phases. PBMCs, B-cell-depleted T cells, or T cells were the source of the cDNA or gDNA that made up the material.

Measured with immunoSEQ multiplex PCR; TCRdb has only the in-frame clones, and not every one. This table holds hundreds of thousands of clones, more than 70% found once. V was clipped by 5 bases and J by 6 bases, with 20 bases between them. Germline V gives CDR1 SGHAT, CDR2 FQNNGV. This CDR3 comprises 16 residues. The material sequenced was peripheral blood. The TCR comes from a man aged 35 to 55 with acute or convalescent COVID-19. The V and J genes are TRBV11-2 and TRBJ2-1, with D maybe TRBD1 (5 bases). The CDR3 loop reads CASSQGSYSTSNEQFF. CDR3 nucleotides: TGTGCCAGCAGCCAGGGTAGCTACTCCACTTCCAATGAGCAGTTCTTC.